This TCR beta chain derives from a study of blood T cells in healthy people across ages. Study outcomes and limitations: Among T cells, TCR beta diversity per million cells dropped roughly linearly as age rose. A greater number of naive CD4+ cells and higher diversity distinguished long-lived donors from aged donors.

Note on this clonotype: Its antigen is not known.

Deletions cut 6 bases from V and 5 bases from J, with 16 bases between. The germline CDR1 and CDR2 sequences are PRHDT and FYEKMQ (reference sequence). CDR3 length equals 15 residues. Primers used in a second PCR of about 7 to 12 cycles were a sample-barcoded 5' primer and a J-beta primer mix. Each cDNA molecule was tagged by a template-switch adaptor that had 12 random nucleotides. A single record per CDR3 protein comes from TCRdb applying MiXCR to the 5' RACE reads. The profile shows roughly 800,000 distinct CDR3 sequences, 58% of them singletons. This clonotype was obtained from a man aged 25 to 40 in good health. Material: blood. The chain joins TRBV13 to TRBJ1-4; D is possibly TRBD1 (5 bases). In DNA form, the CDR3 reads TGTGCCAGCAGTATTCGGGACGGTGGGAATGAAAAACTGTTTTTT. Its protein product is CASSIRDGGNEKLFF.